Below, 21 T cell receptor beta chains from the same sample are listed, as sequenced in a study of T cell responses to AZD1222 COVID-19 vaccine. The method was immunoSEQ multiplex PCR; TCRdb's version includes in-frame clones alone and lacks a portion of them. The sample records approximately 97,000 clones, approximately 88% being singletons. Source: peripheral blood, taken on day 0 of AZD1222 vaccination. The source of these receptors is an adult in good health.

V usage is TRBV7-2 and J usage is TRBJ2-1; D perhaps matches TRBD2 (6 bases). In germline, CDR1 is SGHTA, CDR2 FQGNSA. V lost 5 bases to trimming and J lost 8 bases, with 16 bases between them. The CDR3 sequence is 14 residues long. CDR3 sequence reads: CASSGRTSVDEQFF. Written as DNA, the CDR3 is TGTGCCAGCAGCGGGAGGACAAGCGTCGATGAGCAGTTCTTC.

CDR3: CASSLQGSYGYTF. The CDR3 DNA sequence: TGTGCCAGCAGCTTACAGGGTTCCTATGGCTACACCTTC. This chain links TRBV5-4 with TRBJ1-2, with a possible D match to TRBD1 (6 bases). This CDR3 region has 13 residues. Germline assignment: CDR1 SGHNT and CDR2 YYREEE (reference sequence). V lost 2 bases, J lost 4 bases, and 9 bases lay in between.

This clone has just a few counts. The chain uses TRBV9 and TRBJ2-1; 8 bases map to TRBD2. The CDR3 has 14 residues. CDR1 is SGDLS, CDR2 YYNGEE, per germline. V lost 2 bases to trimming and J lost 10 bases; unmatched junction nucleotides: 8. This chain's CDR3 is CASSVGSGDREQFF. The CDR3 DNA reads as TGTGCCAGCAGCGTTGGTAGCGGGGATCGAGAGCAGTTCTTC.

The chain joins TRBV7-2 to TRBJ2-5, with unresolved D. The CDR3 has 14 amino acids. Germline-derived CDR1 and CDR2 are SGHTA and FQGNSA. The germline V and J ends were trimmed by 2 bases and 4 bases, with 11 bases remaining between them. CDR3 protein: CASSLLPGTETQYF. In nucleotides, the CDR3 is TGTGCCAGCAGCTTACTTCCGGGCACAGAGACCCAGTACTTC.

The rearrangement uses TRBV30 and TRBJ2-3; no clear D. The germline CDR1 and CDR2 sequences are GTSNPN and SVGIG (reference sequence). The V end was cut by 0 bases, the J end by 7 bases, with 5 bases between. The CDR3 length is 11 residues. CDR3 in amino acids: CAWSVPNTQYF. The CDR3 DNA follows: TGTGCCTGGAGTGTCCCGAATACGCAGTATTTT.

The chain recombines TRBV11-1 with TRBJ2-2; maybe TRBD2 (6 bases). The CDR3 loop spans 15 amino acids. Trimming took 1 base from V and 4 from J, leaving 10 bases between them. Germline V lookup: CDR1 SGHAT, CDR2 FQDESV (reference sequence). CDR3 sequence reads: CASSLEQGGTGELFF. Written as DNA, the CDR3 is TGTGCCAGCAGCTTAGAGCAGGGAGGCACCGGGGAGCTGTTTTTT.

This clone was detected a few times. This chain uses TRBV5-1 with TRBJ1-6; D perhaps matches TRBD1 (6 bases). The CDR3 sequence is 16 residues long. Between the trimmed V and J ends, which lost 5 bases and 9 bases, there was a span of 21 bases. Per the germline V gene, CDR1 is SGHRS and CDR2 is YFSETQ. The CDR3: CASSPTGTVPSSPLHF. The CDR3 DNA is TGCGCCAGCAGTCCTACAGGGACTGTACCAAGTTCACCCCTCCACTTT.

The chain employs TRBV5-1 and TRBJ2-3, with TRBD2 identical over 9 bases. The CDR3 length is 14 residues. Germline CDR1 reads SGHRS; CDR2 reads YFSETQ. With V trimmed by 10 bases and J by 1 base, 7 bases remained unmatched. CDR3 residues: CAAKREEGTDTQYF. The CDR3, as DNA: TGCGCCGCGAAGCGGGAGGAGGGCACAGATACGCAGTATTTT.

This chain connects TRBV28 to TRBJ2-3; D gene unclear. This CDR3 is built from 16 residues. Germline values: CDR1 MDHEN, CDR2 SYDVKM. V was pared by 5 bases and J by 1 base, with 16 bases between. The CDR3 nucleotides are TGTGCCAGCAGTCCTCAACTACCCACCGGCACAGATACGCAGTATTTT. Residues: CASSPQLPTGTDTQYF.

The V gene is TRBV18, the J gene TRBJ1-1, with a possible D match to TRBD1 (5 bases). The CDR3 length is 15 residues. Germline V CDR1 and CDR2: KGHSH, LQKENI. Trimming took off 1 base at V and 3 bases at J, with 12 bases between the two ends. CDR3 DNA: TGTGCCAGCTCACCACTTCCCTCGGGGGACACTGAAGCTTTCTTT. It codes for CASSPLPSGDTEAFF.

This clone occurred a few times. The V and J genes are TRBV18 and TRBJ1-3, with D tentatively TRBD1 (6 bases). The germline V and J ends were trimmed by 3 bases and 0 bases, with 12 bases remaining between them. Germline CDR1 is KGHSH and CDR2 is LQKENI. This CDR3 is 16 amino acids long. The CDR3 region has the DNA TGTGCCAGCTCACCTGGGGGACACCTCTCTGGAAACACCATATATTTT. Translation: CASSPGGHLSGNTIYF.

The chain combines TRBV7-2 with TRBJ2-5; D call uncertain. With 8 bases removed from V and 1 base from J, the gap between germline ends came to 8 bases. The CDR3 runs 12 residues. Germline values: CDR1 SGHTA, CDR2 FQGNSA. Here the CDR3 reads CASRRTQETQYF. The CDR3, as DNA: TGTGCCAGCCGAAGAACCCAAGAGACCCAGTACTTC.

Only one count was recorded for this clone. CDR3 nucleotide sequence: TGTGCCAGCAGTTTCGGACAGGGGGCCGTTAATTCACCCCTCCACTTT. This translates into CASSFGQGAVNSPLHF. This sequence joins TRBV6-5 and TRBJ1-6; 11 bases match TRBD1. V lost 4 bases, J lost 6 bases, and 5 bases stayed unmatched. This CDR3 comprises 16 residues. Germline loops: CDR1 MNHEY, CDR2 SVGAGI.

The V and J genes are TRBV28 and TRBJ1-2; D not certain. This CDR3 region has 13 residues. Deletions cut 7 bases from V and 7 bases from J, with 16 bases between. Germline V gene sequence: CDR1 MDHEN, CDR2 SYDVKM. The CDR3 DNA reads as TGTGCCAGCACCCGGGTAGCAGCCGCTGGCTACACCTTC. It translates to CASTRVAAAGYTF.

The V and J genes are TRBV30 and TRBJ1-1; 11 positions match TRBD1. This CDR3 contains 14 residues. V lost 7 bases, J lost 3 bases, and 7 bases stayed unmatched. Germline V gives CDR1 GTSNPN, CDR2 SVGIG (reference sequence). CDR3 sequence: CASNRDRGYTEAFF. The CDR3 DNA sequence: TGTGCCTCAAACCGGGACAGGGGGTACACTGAAGCTTTCTTT.

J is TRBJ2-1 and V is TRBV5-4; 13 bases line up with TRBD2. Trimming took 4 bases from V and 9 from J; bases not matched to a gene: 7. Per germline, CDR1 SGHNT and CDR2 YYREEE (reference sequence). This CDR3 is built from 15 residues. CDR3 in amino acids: CASSMGLAGLSEQFF. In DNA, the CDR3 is TGTGCCAGCAGCATGGGACTAGCGGGACTGAGTGAGCAGTTCTTC.

In DNA form, the CDR3 reads TGTGCCAGCTCACCACCGGTCGGGGCAGATACGCAGTATTTT. This codes for CASSPPVGADTQYF. V and J are TRBV18 and TRBJ2-3; D perhaps matches TRBD2 (5 bases). The CDR3 has 14 amino acids. Germline V gene lookup returns CDR1 KGHSH and CDR2 LQKENI. Trimming took off 0 bases at V and 4 bases at J, with 8 bases between the two ends.

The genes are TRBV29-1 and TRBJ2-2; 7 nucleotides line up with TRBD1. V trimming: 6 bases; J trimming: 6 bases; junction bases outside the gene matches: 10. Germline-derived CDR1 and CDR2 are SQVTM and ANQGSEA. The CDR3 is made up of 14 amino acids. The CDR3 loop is CSVAGTVRAGELFF. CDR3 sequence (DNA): TGCAGCGTGGCCGGGACAGTGAGGGCCGGGGAGCTGTTTTTT.

The CDR3 DNA sequence: TGTGCCTGGAGTGTACAGGCAGGGACGGCTGAAAAACTGTTTTTT. Residues: CAWSVQAGTAEKLFF. The rearrangement links TRBV30 to TRBJ1-4; perhaps TRBD1 as D (5 bases). The CDR3 is 15 residues long. Looked up from germline, CDR1 is GTSNPN and CDR2 is SVGIG (reference sequence). V gave up 0 bases and J gave up 7 bases, with 15 bases separating them.

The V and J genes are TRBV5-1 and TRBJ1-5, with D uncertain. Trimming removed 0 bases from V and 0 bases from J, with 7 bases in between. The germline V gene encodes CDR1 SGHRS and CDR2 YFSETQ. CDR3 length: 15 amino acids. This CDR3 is CASSLDSHSNQPQHF. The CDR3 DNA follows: TGCGCCAGCAGCTTGGACAGTCATAGCAATCAGCCCCAGCATTTT. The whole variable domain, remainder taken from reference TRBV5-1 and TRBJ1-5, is KAGVTQTPRYLIKTRGQQVTLSCSPISGHRSVSWYQQTPGQGLQFLFEYFSETQRNKGNFPGRFSGRQFSNSRSEMNVSTLELGDSALYLCASSLDSHSNQPQHFGDGTRLSIL.

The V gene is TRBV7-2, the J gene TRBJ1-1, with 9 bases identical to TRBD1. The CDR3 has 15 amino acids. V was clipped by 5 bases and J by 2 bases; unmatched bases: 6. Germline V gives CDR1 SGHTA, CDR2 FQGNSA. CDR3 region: CASSKTGGLNTEAFF. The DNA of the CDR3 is TGTGCCAGCAGCAAGACAGGGGGTCTCAACACTGAAGCTTTCTTT.